This T cell receptor beta chain comes out of a study of OX40 agonist ivuxolimab in advanced cancers. Notes on the study in general: Partial responders dosed at 0.1-3.0 mg/kg displayed clonal expansion ranking among the lowest.

Germline CDR1 and CDR2: LGHNA and YSLEER. Trimming cost V 1 base and J 0 bases; bases outside gene matches: 9. The CDR3 is made up of 18 amino acids. Clones were sequenced by immunoSEQ multiplex PCR, and TCRdb holds only the in-frame ones, with some missing. The sample records approximately 50,000 clones, approximately 91% being singletons. About this clone: Its antigen is not known.

The chain recombines TRBV4-3 with TRBJ2-1, with 7 bases that match TRBD2. Sequencing was performed on CD4+ or CD8+ T cells sorted from blood, taken in a trial of the OX40 agonist ivuxolimab. This clonotype originated in an adult with an advanced solid tumor such as melanoma, head and neck, liver or kidney cancer. CDR3 loop: CASSQVQAGARSYNEQFF. The CDR3 nucleotides are TGCGCCAGCAGCCAAGTGCAGGCGGGAGCCCGCTCCTACAATGAGCAGTTCTTC.